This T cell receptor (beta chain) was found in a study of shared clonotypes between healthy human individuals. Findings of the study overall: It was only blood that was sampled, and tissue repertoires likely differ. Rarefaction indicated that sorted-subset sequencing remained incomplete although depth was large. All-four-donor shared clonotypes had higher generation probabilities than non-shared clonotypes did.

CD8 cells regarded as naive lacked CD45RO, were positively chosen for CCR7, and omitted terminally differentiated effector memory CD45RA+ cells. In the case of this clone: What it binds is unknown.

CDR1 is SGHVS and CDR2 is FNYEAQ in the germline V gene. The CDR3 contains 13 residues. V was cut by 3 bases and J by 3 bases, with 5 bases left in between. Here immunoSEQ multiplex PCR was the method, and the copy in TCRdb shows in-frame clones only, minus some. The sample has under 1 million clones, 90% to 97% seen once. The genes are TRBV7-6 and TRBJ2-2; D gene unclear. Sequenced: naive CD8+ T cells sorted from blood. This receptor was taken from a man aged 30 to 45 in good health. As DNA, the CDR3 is TGTGCCAGCAGCTTCAGAGACACCGGGGAGCTGTTTTTT. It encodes CASSFRDTGELFF. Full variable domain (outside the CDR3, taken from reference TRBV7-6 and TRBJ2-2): GAGVSQSPRYKVTKRGQDVALRCDPISGHVSLYWYRQALGQGPEFLTYFNYEAQQDKSGLPNDRFSAERPEGSISTLTIQRTEQRDSAMYRCASSFRDTGELFFGEGSRLTVL.